The entry below gives a single TCR beta chain sequence along with its context. Time point defined: sample taken at primary tumor resection. In each case, whole RNA from tumor, nontumor lung or frozen PBMC was sequenced unsorted. J gave up 5 bases and V 11 bases, and 9 bases lay outside the gene matches. Germline V lookup: CDR1 MDHEN, CDR2 SYDVKM. The CDR3 covers 12 residues. The data derive from a study of spatial heterogeneity in lung cancer. Each CDR3 protein gets one entry after TCRdb re-called the 5' RACE reads with MiXCR. The sample has 30,000 to 40,000 distinct CDR3 sequences, approximately 5.5% seen once.

The V and J genes are TRBV28 and TRBJ2-7; 7 bases align to TRBD1. This specimen consisted of PBMCs, obtained at surgery. This clonotype was sampled from a female donor with early-stage non-small cell lung cancer. The CDR3 loop reads CAGGQGQHEQYF. For the CDR3, the DNA is TGTGCCGGGGGTCAGGGACAGCACGAGCAGTACTTC.